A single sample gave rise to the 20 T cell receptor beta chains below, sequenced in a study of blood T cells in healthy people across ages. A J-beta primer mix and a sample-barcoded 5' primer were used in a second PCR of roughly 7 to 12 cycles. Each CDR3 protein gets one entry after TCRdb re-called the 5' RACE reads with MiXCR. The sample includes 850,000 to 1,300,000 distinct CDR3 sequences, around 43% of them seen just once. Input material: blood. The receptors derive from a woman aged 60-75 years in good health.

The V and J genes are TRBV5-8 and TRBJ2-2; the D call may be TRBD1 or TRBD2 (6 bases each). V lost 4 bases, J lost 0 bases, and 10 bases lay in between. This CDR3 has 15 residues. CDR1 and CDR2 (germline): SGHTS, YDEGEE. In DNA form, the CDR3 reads TGTGCCAGCAGCACAGGGAGGCCGAACACCGGGGAGCTGTTTTTT. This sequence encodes CASSTGRPNTGELFF.

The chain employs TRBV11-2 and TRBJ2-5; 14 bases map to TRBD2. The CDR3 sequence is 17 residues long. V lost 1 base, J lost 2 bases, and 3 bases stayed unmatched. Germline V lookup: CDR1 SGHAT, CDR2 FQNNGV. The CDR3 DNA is TGTGCCAGCAGCTTAGGGACTAGCGGGGGGATTCAAGAGACCCAGTACTTC. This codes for CASSLGTSGGIQETQYF.

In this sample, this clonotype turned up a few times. The CDR3 nucleotides are TGTGCCAGCAGTTTGAGGGAGCTGTTTTTT. This gives the protein CASSLRELFF. This chain joins TRBV12-3 or TRBV12-4 and TRBJ2-2; D unclear. CDR3 length: 10 residues. Between the trimmed V and J ends, which lost 3 bases and 9 bases, there was a span of 2 bases.

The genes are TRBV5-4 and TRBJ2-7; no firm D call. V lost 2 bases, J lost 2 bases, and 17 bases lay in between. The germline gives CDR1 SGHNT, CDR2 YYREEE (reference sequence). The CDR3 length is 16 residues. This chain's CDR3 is CASSLLVADTAYEQYF. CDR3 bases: TGTGCCAGCAGCTTACTTGTAGCAGATACCGCCTACGAGCAGTACTTC.

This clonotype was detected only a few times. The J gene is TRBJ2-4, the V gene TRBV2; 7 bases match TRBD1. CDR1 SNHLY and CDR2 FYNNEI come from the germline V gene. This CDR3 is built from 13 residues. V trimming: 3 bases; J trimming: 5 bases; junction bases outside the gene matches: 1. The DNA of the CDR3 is TGTGCCAGCAGTGAGACAGGGCAAAACATTCAGTACTTC. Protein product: CASSETGQNIQYF.

The chain's CDR3 is CASSPTSDSDTQYF. The CDR3 DNA reads as TGCGCCAGCAGCCCGACTAGCGACTCAGATACGCAGTATTTT. This chain joins TRBV5-1 and TRBJ2-3; 8 nucleotides line up with TRBD2. V trimming: 4 bases; J trimming: 4 bases; junction bases outside the gene matches: 5. This CDR3 has 14 residues. Germline lookup yields CDR1 SGHRS and CDR2 YFSETQ.

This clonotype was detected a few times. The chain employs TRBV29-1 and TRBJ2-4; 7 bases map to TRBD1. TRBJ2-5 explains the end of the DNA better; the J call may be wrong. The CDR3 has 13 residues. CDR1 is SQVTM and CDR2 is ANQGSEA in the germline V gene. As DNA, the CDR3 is TGCAGCGTTGAGGAACTGCCAGGGGGGACCCAGTACTTC. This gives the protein CSVEELPGGTQYF.

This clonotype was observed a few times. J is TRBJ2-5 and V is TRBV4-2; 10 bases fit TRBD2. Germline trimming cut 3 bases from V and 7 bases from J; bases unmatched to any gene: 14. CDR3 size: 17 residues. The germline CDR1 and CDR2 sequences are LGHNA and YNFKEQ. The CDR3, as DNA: TGTGCCAGCAGCCACCTAATAGGCGGGACTAGCGCGGGGACCCAGTACTTC. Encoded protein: CASSHLIGGTSAGTQYF.

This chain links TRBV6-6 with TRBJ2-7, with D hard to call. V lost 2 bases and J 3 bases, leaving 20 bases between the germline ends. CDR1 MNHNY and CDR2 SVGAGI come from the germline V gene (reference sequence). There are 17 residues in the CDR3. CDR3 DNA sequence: TGTGCCAGCAGTTACCGCAGTGGCAGAGGCGCGAACTACGAGCAGTACTTC. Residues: CASSYRSGRGANYEQYF.

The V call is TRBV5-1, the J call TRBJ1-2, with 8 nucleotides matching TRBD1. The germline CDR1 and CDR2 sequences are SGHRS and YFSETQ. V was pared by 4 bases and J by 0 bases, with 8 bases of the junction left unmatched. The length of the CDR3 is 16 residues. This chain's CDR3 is CASSSTRDRTNYGYTF. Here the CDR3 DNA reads TGCGCCAGCAGCAGTACCCGGGACAGGACTAACTATGGCTACACCTTC.

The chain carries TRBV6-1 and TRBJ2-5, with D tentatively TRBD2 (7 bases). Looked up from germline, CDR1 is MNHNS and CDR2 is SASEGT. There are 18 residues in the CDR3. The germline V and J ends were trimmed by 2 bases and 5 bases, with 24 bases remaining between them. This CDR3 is CASSEYRSGGRSGETQYF. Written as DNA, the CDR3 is TGTGCCAGCAGTGAATACCGTTCCGGGGGGCGATCGGGTGAGACCCAGTACTTC.

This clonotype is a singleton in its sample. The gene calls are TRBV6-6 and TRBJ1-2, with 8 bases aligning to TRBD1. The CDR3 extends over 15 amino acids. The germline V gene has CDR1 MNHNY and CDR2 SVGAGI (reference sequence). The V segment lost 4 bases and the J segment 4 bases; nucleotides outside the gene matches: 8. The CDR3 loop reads CASSLSQGAFYGYTF. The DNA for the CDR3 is TGTGCCAGCAGTTTAAGTCAGGGGGCATTCTATGGCTACACCTTC.

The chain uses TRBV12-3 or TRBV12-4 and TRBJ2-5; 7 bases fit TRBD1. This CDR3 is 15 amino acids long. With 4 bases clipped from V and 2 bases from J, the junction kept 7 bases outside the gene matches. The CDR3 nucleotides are TGTGCCAGCAGTTCGTTAGGGGGCCCTCAAGAGACCCAGTACTTC. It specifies CASSSLGGPQETQYF.

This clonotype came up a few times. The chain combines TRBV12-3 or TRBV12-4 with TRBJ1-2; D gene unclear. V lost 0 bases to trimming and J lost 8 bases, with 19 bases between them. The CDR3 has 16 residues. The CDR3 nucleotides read TGTGCCAGCAGTTTAGCGCGGTCAGGCGGTACGCGCGGCTACACCTTC. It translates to CASSLARSGGTRGYTF.

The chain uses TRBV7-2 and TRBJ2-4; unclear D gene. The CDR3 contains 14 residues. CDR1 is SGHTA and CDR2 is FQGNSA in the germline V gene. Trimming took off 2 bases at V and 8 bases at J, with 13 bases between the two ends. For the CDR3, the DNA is TGTGCCAGCAGCTTACCGGAGACTGGAGACATTCAGTACTTC. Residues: CASSLPETGDIQYF.

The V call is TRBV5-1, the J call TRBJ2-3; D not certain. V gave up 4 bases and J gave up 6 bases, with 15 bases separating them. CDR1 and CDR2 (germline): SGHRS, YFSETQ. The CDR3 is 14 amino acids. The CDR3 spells CASSQGGFQDTQYF. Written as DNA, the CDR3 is TGCGCCAGCAGCCAAGGTGGGTTTCAGGATACGCAGTATTTT.

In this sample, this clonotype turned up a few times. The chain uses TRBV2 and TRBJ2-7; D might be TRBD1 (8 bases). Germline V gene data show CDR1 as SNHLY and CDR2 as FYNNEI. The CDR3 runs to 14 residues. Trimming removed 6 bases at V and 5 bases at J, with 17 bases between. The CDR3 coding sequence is TGTGCCAGCAGCGCCGACAGGGGAGGGAACGAGCAGTACTTC. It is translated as CASSADRGGNEQYF.

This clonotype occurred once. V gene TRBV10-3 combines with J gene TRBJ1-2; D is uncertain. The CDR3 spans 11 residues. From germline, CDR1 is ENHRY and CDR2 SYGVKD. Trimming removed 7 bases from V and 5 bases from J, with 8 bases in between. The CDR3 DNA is TGTGCCATCAAAAGCCCATATGGCTACACCTTC. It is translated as CAIKSPYGYTF.

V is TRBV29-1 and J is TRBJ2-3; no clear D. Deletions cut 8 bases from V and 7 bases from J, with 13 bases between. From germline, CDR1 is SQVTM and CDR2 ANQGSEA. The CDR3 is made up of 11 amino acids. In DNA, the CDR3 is TGCAGCTCAGAGTTAAGGAATACGCAGTATTTT. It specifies CSSELRNTQYF.

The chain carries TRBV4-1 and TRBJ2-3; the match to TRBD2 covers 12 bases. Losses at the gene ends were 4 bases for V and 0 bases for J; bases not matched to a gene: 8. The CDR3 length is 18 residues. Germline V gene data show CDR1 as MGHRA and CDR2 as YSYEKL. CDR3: CASSPTSGRRESTDTQYF. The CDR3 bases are TGCGCCAGCAGCCCGACTAGCGGGAGAAGAGAAAGCACAGATACGCAGTATTTT.